The present entry profiles one T cell receptor (beta chain) with its context. This record belongs to a study of T cell responses to AZD1222 COVID-19 vaccine. The repertoire was sequenced with immunoSEQ multiplex PCR; TCRdb's copy has only in-frame clones and lacks some. The sample consists of under 75,000 clones, more than 85% of them appearing once. CDR3 length: 15 amino acids. V lost 6 bases and J lost 0, with 15 bases in between. Per germline, CDR1 LNHDA and CDR2 SQIVND (reference sequence). This TCR was recovered from an adult in good health. The material was peripheral blood, obtained on day 0 of AZD1222 vaccination. The rearrangement links TRBV19 to TRBJ2-7; D is perhaps TRBD2 (6 bases). Here the CDR3 reads CASSPGLLSSYEQYF. As DNA, the CDR3 is TGTGCCAGTAGCCCGGGACTCCTGAGCTCCTACGAGCAGTACTTC.